Included here is one T cell receptor beta chain sequence, with context. This sample stems from a study of blood T cell repertoires in COVID-19. Study-wide context: Both acute and convalescent COVID-19 samples were obtained from the United States, Italy and Spain. PBMCs, B-cell-depleted T cells, or T cells were the source of the cDNA or gDNA that made up the material.

Authors' methods: Reference gene primer amplification gave estimated nucleated cell counts. Libraries were prepared by immunoSEQ multiplex PCR; TCRdb keeps only in-frame clonotypes and omits some of them. V, J and clone size are taken as reported in that table, and D and trimming were inferred from the DNA itself. The sample has over 400,000 clones, approximately 83% seen once. Trimming pared 3 bases from V and 4 bases from J, leaving 15 bases between. The CDR3 has 14 residues. The germline gives CDR1 DFQATT, CDR2 SNEGSKA (reference sequence). The origin of this receptor is a human donor in a cohort sampled during active COVID-19. Sequenced input: peripheral blood. The rearrangement links TRBV20-1 to TRBJ1-2; tentative D call: TRBD1 (6 bases). CDR3 DNA: TGCAGTGCTAGTTCACAGGGAAGCGGCTATGGCTACACCTTC. Amino acids: CSASSQGSGYGYTF.